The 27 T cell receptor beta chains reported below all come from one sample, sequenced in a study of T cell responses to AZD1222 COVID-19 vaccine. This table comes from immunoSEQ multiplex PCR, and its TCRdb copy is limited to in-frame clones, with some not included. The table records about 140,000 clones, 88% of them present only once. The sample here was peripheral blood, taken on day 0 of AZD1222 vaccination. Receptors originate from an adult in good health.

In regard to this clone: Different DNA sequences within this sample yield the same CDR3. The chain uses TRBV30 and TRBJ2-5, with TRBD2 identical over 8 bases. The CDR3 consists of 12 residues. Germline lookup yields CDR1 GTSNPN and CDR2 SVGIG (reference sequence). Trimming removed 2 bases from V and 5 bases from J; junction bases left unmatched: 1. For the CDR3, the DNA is TGTGCCTGGAGTCCGGGGGGGGAGACCCAGTACTTC. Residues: CAWSPGGETQYF.

The CDR3 region has the DNA TGTGCCAGCAGCCCAGCCCCTACCGGATCCAACTACAATGAGCAGTTCTTC. The encoded protein is CASSPAPTGSNYNEQFF. The chain joins TRBV5-4 to TRBJ2-1; no definite D call. CDR3 length: 17 amino acids. Trimming took 4 bases from V and 3 from J, leaving 20 bases between them. CDR1 is SGHNT, CDR2 YYREEE, per germline (reference sequence).

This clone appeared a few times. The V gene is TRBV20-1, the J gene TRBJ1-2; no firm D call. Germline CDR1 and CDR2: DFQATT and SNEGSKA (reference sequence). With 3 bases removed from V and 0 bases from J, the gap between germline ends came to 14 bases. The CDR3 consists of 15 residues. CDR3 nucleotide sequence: TGCAGTGCTAGTGTCCTGGATCTAGCTAACTATGGCTACACCTTC. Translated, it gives CSASVLDLANYGYTF.

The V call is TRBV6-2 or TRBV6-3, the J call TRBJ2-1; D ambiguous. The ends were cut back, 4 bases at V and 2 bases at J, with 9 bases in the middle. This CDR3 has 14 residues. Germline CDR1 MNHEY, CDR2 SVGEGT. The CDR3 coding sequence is TGTGCCAGCAGTTTCGACGCGGCCTACAATGAGCAGTTCTTC. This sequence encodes CASSFDAAYNEQFF.

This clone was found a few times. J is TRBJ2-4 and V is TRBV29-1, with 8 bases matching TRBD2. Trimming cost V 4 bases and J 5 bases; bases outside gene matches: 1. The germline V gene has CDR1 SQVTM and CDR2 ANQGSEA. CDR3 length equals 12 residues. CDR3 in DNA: TGCAGCGTTGGGCGGGAGGAAAACATTCAGTACTTC. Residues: CSVGREENIQYF.

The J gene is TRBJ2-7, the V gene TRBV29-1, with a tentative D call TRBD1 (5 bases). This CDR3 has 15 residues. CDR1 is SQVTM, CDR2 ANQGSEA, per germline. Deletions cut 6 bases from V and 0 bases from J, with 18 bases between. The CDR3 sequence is CSVPFYTGFSYEQYF. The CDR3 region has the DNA TGCAGCGTCCCTTTCTATACAGGCTTCTCCTACGAGCAGTACTTC.

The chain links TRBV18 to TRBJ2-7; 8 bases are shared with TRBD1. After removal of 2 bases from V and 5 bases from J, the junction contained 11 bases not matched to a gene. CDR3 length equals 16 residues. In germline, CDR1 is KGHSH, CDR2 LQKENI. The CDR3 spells CASSPTAGRGRHEQYF. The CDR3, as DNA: TGTGCCAGCTCACCAACGGCCGGCAGGGGGCGGCACGAGCAGTACTTC. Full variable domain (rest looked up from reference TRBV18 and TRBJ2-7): NAGVMQNPRHLVRRRGQEARLRCSPMKGHSHVYWYRQLPEEGLKFMVYLQKENIIDESGMPKERFSAEFPKEGPSILRIQQVVRGDSAAYFCASSPTAGRGRHEQYFGPGTRLTVT.

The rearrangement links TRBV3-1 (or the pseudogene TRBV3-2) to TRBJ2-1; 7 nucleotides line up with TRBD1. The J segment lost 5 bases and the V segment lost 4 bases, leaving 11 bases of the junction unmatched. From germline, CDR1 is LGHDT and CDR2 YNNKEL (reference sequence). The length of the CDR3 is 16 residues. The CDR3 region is CASSLFGTVLNNEQFF. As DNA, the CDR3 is TGTGCCAGCAGCCTCTTCGGGACAGTCTTAAACAATGAGCAGTTCTTC.

CDR3 sequence: CASSSGQGYYGYTF. The CDR3 bases are TGTGCCAGCAGCTCGGGACAGGGGTACTATGGCTACACCTTC. V usage is TRBV3-1 (or the pseudogene TRBV3-2) and J usage is TRBJ1-2; TRBD1 aligns across 10 bases. The CDR3 contains 14 residues. J gave up 3 bases and V 5 bases, and 3 bases lay outside the gene matches. Germline CDR1 is LGHDT and CDR2 is YNNKEL (reference sequence).

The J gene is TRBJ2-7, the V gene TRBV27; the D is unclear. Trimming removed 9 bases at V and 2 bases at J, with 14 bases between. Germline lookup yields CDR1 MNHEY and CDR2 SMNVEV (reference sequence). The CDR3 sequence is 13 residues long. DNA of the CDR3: TGTGCCAGGTTAGCCCCAAGAGCCTACGAGCAGTACTTC. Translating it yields CARLAPRAYEQYF.

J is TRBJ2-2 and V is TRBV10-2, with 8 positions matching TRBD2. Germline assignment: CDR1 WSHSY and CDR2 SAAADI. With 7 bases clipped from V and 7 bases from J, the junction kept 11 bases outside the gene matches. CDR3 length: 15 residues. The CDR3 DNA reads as TGCGCCAGCACCGGCAGCGGGAGTACCGGCGGGGAGCTGTTTTTT. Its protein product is CASTGSGSTGGELFF.

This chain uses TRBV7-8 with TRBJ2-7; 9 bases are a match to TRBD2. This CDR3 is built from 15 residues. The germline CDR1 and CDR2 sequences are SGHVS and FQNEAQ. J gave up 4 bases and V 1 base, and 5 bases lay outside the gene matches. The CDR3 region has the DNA TGTGCCAGCAGCTTAGATAGCGGGAGCACTTACGAGCAGTACTTC. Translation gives CASSLDSGSTYEQYF.

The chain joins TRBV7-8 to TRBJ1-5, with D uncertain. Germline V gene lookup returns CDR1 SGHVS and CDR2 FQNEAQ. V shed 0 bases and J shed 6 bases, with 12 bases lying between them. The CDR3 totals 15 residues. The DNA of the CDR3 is TGTGCCAGCAGCTTAGCAAGGCGATGGGGTCAGCCCCAGCATTTT. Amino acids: CASSLARRWGQPQHF.

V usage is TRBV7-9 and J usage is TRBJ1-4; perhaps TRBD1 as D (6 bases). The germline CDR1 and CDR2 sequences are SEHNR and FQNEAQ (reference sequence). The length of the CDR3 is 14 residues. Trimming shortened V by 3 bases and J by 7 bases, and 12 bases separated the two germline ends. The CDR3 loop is CASSLEGVVEKLFF. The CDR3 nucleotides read TGTGCCAGCAGCTTGGAGGGGGTGGTTGAAAAACTGTTTTTT.

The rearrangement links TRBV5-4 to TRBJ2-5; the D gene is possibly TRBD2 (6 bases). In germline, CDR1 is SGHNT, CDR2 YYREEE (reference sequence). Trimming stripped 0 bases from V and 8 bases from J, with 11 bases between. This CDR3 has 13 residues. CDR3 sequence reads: CASSLASSDTQYF. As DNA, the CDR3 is TGTGCCAGCAGCTTGGCATCTAGCGACACCCAGTACTTC.

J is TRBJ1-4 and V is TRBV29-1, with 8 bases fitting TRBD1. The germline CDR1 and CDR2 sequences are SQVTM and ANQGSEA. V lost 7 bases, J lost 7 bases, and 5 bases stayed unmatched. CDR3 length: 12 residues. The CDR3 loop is CSAGQGGEKLFF. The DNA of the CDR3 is TGCAGCGCAGGACAGGGTGGTGAAAAACTGTTTTTT.

CDR3 DNA: TGCGCCAGCAGCCACGAGGGAGGGCAGACCGGGGAGCTGTTTTTT. It encodes CASSHEGGQTGELFF. The gene calls are TRBV4-3 and TRBJ2-2, with TRBD2 identical over 7 bases. The J segment lost 5 bases and the V segment lost 3 bases, leaving 6 bases of the junction unmatched. CDR1 is LGHNA and CDR2 is YSLEER in the germline V gene. The CDR3 has 15 residues.

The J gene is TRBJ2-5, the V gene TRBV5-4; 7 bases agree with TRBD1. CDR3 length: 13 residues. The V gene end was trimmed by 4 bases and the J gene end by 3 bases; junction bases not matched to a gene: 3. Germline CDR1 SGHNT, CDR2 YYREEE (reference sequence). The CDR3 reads CASSSTGEETQYF. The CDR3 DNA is TGTGCCAGCAGCAGTACAGGGGAAGAGACCCAGTACTTC.

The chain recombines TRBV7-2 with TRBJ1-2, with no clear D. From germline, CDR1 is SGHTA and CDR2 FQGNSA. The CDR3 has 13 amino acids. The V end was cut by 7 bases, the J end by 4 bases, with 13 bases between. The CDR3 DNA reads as TGTGCCAGCAACATGGGAGGTTCCTATGGCTACACCTTC. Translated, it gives CASNMGGSYGYTF.

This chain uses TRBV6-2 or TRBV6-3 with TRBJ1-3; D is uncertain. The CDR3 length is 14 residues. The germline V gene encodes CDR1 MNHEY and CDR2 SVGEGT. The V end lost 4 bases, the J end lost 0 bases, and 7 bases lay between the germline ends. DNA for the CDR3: TGTGCCAGCAGTTGGGATAACTCTGGAAACACCATATATTTT. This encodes CASSWDNSGNTIYF.

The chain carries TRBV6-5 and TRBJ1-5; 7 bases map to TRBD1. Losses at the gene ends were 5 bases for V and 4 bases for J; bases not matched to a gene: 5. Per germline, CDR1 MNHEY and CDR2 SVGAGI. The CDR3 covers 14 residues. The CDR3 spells CASSPRTGNQPQHF. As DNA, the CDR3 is TGTGCCAGCAGTCCACGGACAGGAAATCAGCCCCAGCATTTT.

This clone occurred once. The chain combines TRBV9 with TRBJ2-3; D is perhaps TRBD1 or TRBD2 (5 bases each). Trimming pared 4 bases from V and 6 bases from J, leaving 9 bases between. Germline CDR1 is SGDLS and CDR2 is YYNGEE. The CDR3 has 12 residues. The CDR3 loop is CASSPWGDTQYF. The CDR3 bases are TGTGCCAGCAGCCCGTGGGGGGATACGCAGTATTTT.

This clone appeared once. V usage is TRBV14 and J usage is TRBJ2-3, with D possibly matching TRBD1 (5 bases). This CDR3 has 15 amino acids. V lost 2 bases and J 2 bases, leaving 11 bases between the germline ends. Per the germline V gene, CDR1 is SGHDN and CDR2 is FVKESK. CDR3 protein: CASSQWGRSTDTQYF. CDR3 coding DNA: TGTGCCAGCAGCCAATGGGGCAGGTCCACAGATACGCAGTATTTT.

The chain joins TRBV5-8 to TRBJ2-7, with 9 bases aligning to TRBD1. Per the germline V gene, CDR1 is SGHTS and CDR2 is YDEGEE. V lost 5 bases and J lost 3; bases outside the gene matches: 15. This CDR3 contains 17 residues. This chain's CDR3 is CASSQSFGTGSYYEQYF. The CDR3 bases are TGTGCCAGCAGTCAAAGCTTCGGGACAGGGTCTTACTACGAGCAGTACTTC.

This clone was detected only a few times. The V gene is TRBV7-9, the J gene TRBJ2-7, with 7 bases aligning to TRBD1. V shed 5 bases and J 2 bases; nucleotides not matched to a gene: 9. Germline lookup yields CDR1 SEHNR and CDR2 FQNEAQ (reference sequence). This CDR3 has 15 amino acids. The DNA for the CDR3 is TGTGCCAGCAGCAACGGGGACAGCTCAACCTACGAGCAGTACTTC. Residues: CASSNGDSSTYEQYF.

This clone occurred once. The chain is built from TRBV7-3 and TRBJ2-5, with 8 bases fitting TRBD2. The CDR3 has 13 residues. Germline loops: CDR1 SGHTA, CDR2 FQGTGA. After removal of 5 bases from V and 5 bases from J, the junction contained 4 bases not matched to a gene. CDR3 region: CASSPGGWETQYF. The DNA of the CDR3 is TGTGCCAGCAGCCCGGGAGGGTGGGAGACCCAGTACTTC.

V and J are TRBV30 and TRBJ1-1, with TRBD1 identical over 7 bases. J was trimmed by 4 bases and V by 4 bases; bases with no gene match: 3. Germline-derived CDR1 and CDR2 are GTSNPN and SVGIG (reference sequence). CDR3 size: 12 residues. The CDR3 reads CAWTGQFTEAFF. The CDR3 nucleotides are TGTGCCTGGACGGGACAGTTCACTGAAGCTTTCTTT. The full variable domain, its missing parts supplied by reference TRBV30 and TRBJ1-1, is SQTIHQWPATLVQPVGSPLSLECTVEGTSNPNLYWYRQAAGRGLQLLFYSVGIGQISSEVPQNLSASRPQDRQFILSSKKLLLSDSGFYLCAWTGQFTEAFFGQGTRLTVV.